Below, one TCR beta chain is given with its context. Its cognate antigen is unknown. This entry is derived from a study of T cells in Graves' hyperthyroidism and ophthalmopathy. Overall study results and limits: Blood also showed most of the thyroid clonotypes that were expanded above 0.001.

There were TCR beta CDR3 regions amplified from RNA transcripts. A first-round RT-PCR of the TCR CDR3 used the HTBI primer set. Each CDR3 protein is one row after TCRdb ran MiXCR on the multiplex PCR reads. In the table there are about 480,000 distinct CDR3 sequences, roughly an eighth of which are singletons. Germline-derived CDR1 and CDR2 are MNHEY and SVGEGT. The CDR3 has 15 amino acids. With V trimmed by 6 bases and J by 7 bases, 10 bases remained unmatched. Uncontrolled infections, other autoimmune diseases, pregnancy or lactation led to exclusion of patients. The PBMCs had their origin in 10 ml of fresh peripheral blood.

This chain joins TRBV6-2 or TRBV6-3 and TRBJ2-3, with 10 bases identical to TRBD1. The receptor was derived from a young woman with Graves' hyperthyroidism. Material: blood. The CDR3 sequence: CASRMPGQGTNTQYF. Here the CDR3 DNA reads TGTGCCAGCAGGATGCCGGGACAGGGGACAAATACGCAGTATTTT.